These 29 T cell receptor beta chains were sequenced from one sample in a study of human T cells and chemical hapten exposure. TCRdb recomputed calls from the RACE reads with MiXCR, one row per CDR3 protein. Among about 82,000 distinct CDR3 sequences listed, 10% to 15% were seen once. Time point given: patch test 3, about 24 weeks after DPC sensitization. Treatment in this sample: therapeutic diphenylcyclopropenone sensitization with weekly scalp DPC. The sequencing used whole blood, collected in connection with sensitization to the hapten diphenylcyclopropenone (DPC). These receptors were obtained from a woman in her fifties or sixties with alopecia areata. Some clones in this sample may be carry-over from other donors' samples.

This clonotype was counted only a few times. The chain recombines TRBV10-2 with TRBJ1-5, with 9 bases fitting TRBD1. Unmatched junction bases numbered 7, after V lost 6 bases and J lost 16 bases. The CDR3 loop spans 11 amino acids. Germline V CDR1 and CDR2: WSHSY, SAAADI. CDR3 DNA sequence: TGCGCCAGCAGGGGGACAGGGCCGCTACATTTT. It is translated as CASRGTGPLHF.

This clonotype was seen repeatedly, ten times or more. V gene TRBV7-2 combines with J gene TRBJ2-6; D might be TRBD1 (6 bases). The germline CDR1 and CDR2 sequences are SGHTA and FQGNSA. V lost 4 bases, J lost 0 bases, and 13 bases lay in between. The CDR3 sequence is 17 residues long. The CDR3 nucleotides read TGTGCCAGCAGCTCGGGGACATCCAACTCTGGGGCCAACGTCCTGACTTTC. It is translated as CASSSGTSNSGANVLTF. Looking up the rest from reference TRBV7-2 and TRBJ2-6 gives the full variable domain: GAGVSQSPSNKVTEKGKDVELRCDPISGHTALYWYRQSLGQGLEFLIYFQGNSAPDKSGLPSDRFSAERTGGSVSTLTIQRTQQEDSAVYLCASSSGTSNSGANVLTFGAGSRLTVL.

V is TRBV6-6 and J is TRBJ1-5; D is unresolved. Germline lookup yields CDR1 MNHNY and CDR2 SVGAGI (reference sequence). The CDR3 contains 16 residues. V was trimmed by 6 bases and J by 2 bases, leaving 17 bases between them. CDR3 region: CASRGENIEGNQPQHF. The CDR3 nucleotides are TGTGCCAGCAGGGGCGAAAACATAGAAGGCAATCAGCCCCAGCATTTT.

This clonotype was seen many times. The rearrangement joins TRBV7-9 to TRBJ2-2; 12 bases fit TRBD2. This CDR3 contains 20 residues. Unmatched junction bases numbered 17, after V lost 7 bases and J lost 2 bases. Germline CDR1 reads SEHNR; CDR2 reads FQNEAQ (reference sequence). In nucleotides, the CDR3 is TGTGCCAGCAACAACATCATTTACGGGACTAGCGGGTCCAACACCGGGGAGCTGTTTTTT. Translated, it gives CASNNIIYGTSGSNTGELFF.

This clonotype was detected only a few times. CDR3 amino acids: CASSPLSGDKNIQYF. The CDR3 bases are TGTGCCAGCTCACCCCTATCGGGGGACAAAAACATTCAGTACTTC. This chain joins TRBV18 and TRBJ2-4; perhaps TRBD2 as D (6 bases). This CDR3 contains 15 residues. V was trimmed by 3 bases and J by 3 bases, leaving 12 bases between them. Germline V gene sequence: CDR1 KGHSH, CDR2 LQKENI.

Many counts were recorded for this clonotype. The chain couples TRBV20-1 to TRBJ2-3; D is undetermined. Trimming shortened V by 2 bases and J by 0 bases, and 9 bases separated the two germline ends. Germline V CDR1 and CDR2: DFQATT, SNEGSKA (reference sequence). The CDR3 runs to 14 residues. The CDR3 protein is CSARQTTSTDTQYF. CDR3 DNA: TGCAGTGCTAGACAGACCACTAGCACAGATACGCAGTATTTT.

This clonotype was observed many times. The chain is built from TRBV2 and TRBJ2-1, with TRBD2 matching 9 bases. With V trimmed by 5 bases and J by 2 bases, 4 bases remained unmatched. Per the germline V gene, CDR1 is SNHLY and CDR2 is FYNNEI. The CDR3 covers 15 residues. The CDR3 DNA reads TGTGCCAGCAGTCTTCTAGCGGGGACCTACAATGAGCAGTTCTTC. The encoded protein is CASSLLAGTYNEQFF.

Note on this clonotype: The junction differs from germline at one of its ends, possibly a read error. This sequence joins TRBV12-3 or TRBV12-4 and TRBJ2-2; TRBD1 matches at 7 bases. There are 16 residues in the CDR3. The CDR3 region has the DNA TGCGCCAGCAGTTTGTTCAGGGGGTCGAACACCGGGGAGCTGTTTTTT. Its translation is CASSLFRGSNTGELFF.

V gene TRBV5-1 combines with J gene TRBJ2-7; D is perhaps TRBD2 (5 bases). The CDR3 extends over 13 amino acids. Germline V gene data show CDR1 as SGHRS and CDR2 as YFSETQ. Trimming left V 2 bases short and J 2 bases short, with 8 bases between. The CDR3 nucleotides are TGCGCCAGCAGCTTCAACGGGGCCTACGAGCAGTACTTC. Protein: CASSFNGAYEQYF.

The genes are TRBV29-1 and TRBJ2-5; 8 bases map to TRBD2. Germline-derived CDR1 and CDR2 are SQVTM and ANQGSEA. J gave up 7 bases and V 7 bases, and 14 bases lay outside the gene matches. The CDR3 length is 14 residues. CDR3 protein: CSAGRTSRLGTQYF. The DNA of the CDR3 is TGCAGCGCCGGACGGACTAGCAGGTTAGGGACCCAGTACTTC. The full variable domain, its missing parts supplied by reference TRBV29-1 and TRBJ2-5, is SAVISQKPSRDICQRGTSLTIQCQVDSQVTMMFWYRQQPGQSLTLIATANQGSEATYESGFVIDKFPISRPNLTFSTLTVSNMSPEDSSIYLCSAGRTSRLGTQYFGPGTRLLVL.

The sample holds a few counts of this clonotype. The genes are TRBV29-1 and TRBJ1-2; D not certain. Germline V lookup: CDR1 SQVTM, CDR2 ANQGSEA. This CDR3 has 13 residues. Between the trimmed V and J ends, which lost 4 bases and 3 bases, there was a span of 12 bases. In DNA, the CDR3 is TGCAGCGTTGCCCGACTCACGGACTATGGCTACACCTTC. Amino acids: CSVARLTDYGYTF.

This clonotype was recorded a few times. The rearrangement joins TRBV2 to TRBJ2-2, with D possibly TRBD2 on 5 matching bases. Germline V gives CDR1 SNHLY, CDR2 FYNNEI. Trimming stripped 2 bases from V and 3 bases from J, with 7 bases between. CDR3 length: 14 residues. In nucleotides, the CDR3 is TGTGCCAGCAGTGAAAGGACTTACACCGGGGAGCTGTTTTTT. Translated: CASSERTYTGELFF. Based on the CDR3 plus reference TRBV2 and TRBJ2-2, the full variable domain is EPEVTQTPSHQVTQMGQEVILRCVPISNHLYFYWYRQILGQKVEFLVSFYNNEISEKSEIFDDQFSVERPDGSNFTLKIRSTKLEDSAMYFCASSERTYTGELFFGEGSRLTVL.

The chain recombines TRBV10-3 with TRBJ2-7; 7 nucleotides agree with TRBD1. The CDR3 extends over 14 amino acids. Germline CDR1 reads ENHRY; CDR2 reads SYGVKD. V shed 7 bases and J 0 bases; nucleotides not matched to a gene: 6. CDR3 sequence reads: CAIKPGQNSYEQYF. For the CDR3, the DNA is TGTGCCATCAAGCCGGGACAGAACTCCTACGAGCAGTACTTC.

The CDR3 reads CSVDFTDTQYF. CDR3 DNA: TGCAGCGTTGATTTTACGGATACGCAGTATTTT. The chain combines TRBV29-1 with TRBJ2-3; D uncertain. The CDR3 contains 11 residues. Germline-derived CDR1 and CDR2 are SQVTM and ANQGSEA. V lost 3 bases, J lost 6 bases, and 7 bases lay in between.

This clonotype was observed a handful of times. This chain connects TRBV5-1 to TRBJ2-5; D is uncertain. From germline, CDR1 is SGHRS and CDR2 YFSETQ. CDR3 size: 16 residues. Trimming removed 2 bases from V and 0 bases from J, with 14 bases in between. CDR3 residues: CASSLYPALNQETQYF. Written as DNA, the CDR3 is TGCGCCAGCAGCTTATATCCAGCGCTGAACCAAGAGACCCAGTACTTC. Supplemented by reference TRBV5-1 and TRBJ2-5, the full variable domain reads KAGVTQTPRYLIKTRGQQVTLSCSPISGHRSVSWYQQTPGQGLQFLFEYFSETQRNKGNFPGRFSGRQFSNSRSEMNVSTLELGDSALYLCASSLYPALNQETQYFGPGTRLLVL.

This clonotype was detected many times. The V gene is TRBV7-8, the J gene TRBJ2-1; TRBD1 is a possible D gene (6 bases). Trimming took off 5 bases at V and 2 bases at J, with 16 bases between the two ends. Germline-derived CDR1 and CDR2 are SGHVS and FQNEAQ. CDR3 length: 16 amino acids. The CDR3 region has the DNA TGTGCCAGCAGCCCAGGGGATGCCCTGCCCTACAATGAGCAGTTCTTC. Protein sequence: CASSPGDALPYNEQFF. Drawing the rest from reference TRBV7-8 and TRBJ2-1, the complete variable domain is GAGVSQSPRYKVAKRGQDVALRCDPISGHVSLFWYQQALGQGPEFLTYFQNEAQLDKSGLPSDRFFAERPEGSVSTLKIQRTQQEDSAVYLCASSPGDALPYNEQFFGPGTRLTVL.

This clonotype has more than one count but fewer than ten. This chain connects TRBV29-1 to TRBJ2-6, with a tentative D call TRBD2 (5 bases). V shed 3 bases and J shed 0 bases, with 9 bases lying between them. Germline assignment: CDR1 SQVTM and CDR2 ANQGSEA. The length of the CDR3 is 15 residues. The CDR3 loop reads CSVEEAASGANVLTF. CDR3 DNA sequence: TGCAGCGTTGAGGAAGCGGCCTCTGGGGCCAACGTCCTGACTTTC. Full variable domain (rest looked up from reference TRBV29-1 and TRBJ2-6): SAVISQKPSRDICQRGTSLTIQCQVDSQVTMMFWYRQQPGQSLTLIATANQGSEATYESGFVIDKFPISRPNLTFSTLTVSNMSPEDSSIYLCSVEEAASGANVLTFGAGSRLTVL.

This clonotype was seen a handful of times. This rearrangement joins TRBV20-1 to TRBJ2-7, with 7 bases fitting TRBD2. Germline assignment: CDR1 DFQATT and CDR2 SNEGSKA (reference sequence). This CDR3 spans 13 amino acids. The junction had 8 bases not matched to a gene; V was cut back by 5 bases and J by 4 bases. DNA for the CDR3: TGCAGTGCTGACAGCGGGGCGCCATACGAGCAGTACTTC. This encodes CSADSGAPYEQYF.

The sample holds many counts of this clonotype. This chain joins TRBV5-1 and TRBJ2-3; D gene ambiguous. Germline CDR1 reads SGHRS; CDR2 reads YFSETQ. This CDR3 has 13 residues. Trimming left V 0 bases short and J 3 bases short, with 5 bases between. CDR3 nucleotide sequence: TGCGCCAGCAGCTTGGTCCCAACAGATACGCAGTATTTT. It encodes CASSLVPTDTQYF.

This clonotype showed up just a few times. The J gene is TRBJ1-4, the V gene TRBV18; D might be TRBD1 (5 bases). Germline lookup yields CDR1 KGHSH and CDR2 LQKENI. Trimming stripped 6 bases from V and 5 bases from J, with 16 bases between. This CDR3 has 15 residues. In DNA, the CDR3 is TGTGCCAGCTCCCCTCGATTAGGGGAGAATGAAAAACTGTTTTTT. Translating it yields CASSPRLGENEKLFF.

A few counts support this clonotype. The genes are TRBV18 and TRBJ1-5, with D maybe TRBD1 (5 bases). The V gene's germline CDR1 is KGHSH and CDR2 LQKENI. This CDR3 spans 15 amino acids. V was trimmed by 5 bases and J by 0 bases, leaving 11 bases between them. This CDR3 is CASSAGTASNQPQHF. The CDR3 DNA follows: TGTGCCAGCTCAGCCGGGACGGCTAGCAATCAGCCCCAGCATTTT. Complete variable domain (other parts from reference TRBV18 and TRBJ1-5): NAGVMQNPRHLVRRRGQEARLRCSPMKGHSHVYWYRQLPEEGLKFMVYLQKENIIDESGMPKERFSAEFPKEGPSILRIQQVVRGDSAAYFCASSAGTASNQPQHFGDGTRLSIL.

This clonotype showed up many times. The chain employs TRBV28 and TRBJ2-7, with unresolved D. The length of the CDR3 is 11 residues. Trimming took 3 bases from V and 3 from J, leaving 3 bases between them. From germline, CDR1 is MDHEN and CDR2 SYDVKM. The CDR3 region has the DNA TGTGCCAGCAGTTTTTTCTACGAGCAGTACTTC. Translated: CASSFFYEQYF.

V and J are TRBV20-1 and TRBJ1-1; the D is unclear. Trimming took off 5 bases at V and 5 bases at J, with 15 bases between the two ends. CDR1 and CDR2 from the germline V gene are DFQATT and SNEGSKA (reference sequence). CDR3 length: 13 residues. The CDR3 loop reads CSAYPPELTEAFF. Written as DNA, the CDR3 is TGCAGTGCTTACCCTCCCGAGTTAACTGAAGCTTTCTTT.

The sample holds many counts of this clonotype. The CDR3, as DNA: TGTGCCAGCAGCTTGACTAATGAAAAACTGTTTTTT. Translation: CASSLTNEKLFF. The chain has TRBV11-2 and TRBJ1-4, with unresolved D. The V end lost 3 bases, the J end lost 2 bases, and 1 base lay between the germline ends. Germline CDR1 reads SGHAT; CDR2 reads FQNNGV. CDR3 length: 12 amino acids. Together with reference TRBV11-2 and TRBJ1-4, the CDR3 gives the full variable domain: EAGVAQSPRYKIIEKRQSVAFWCNPISGHATLYWYQQILGQGPKLLIQFQNNGVVDDSQLPKDRFSAERLKGVDSTLKIQPAKLEDSAVYLCASSLTNEKLFFGSGTQLSVL.

This rearrangement joins TRBV18 to TRBJ2-2; TRBD1 matches at 8 bases. The junction had 5 bases not matched to a gene; V was cut back by 2 bases and J by 3 bases. The germline CDR1 and CDR2 sequences are KGHSH and LQKENI. This CDR3 spans 16 amino acids. The CDR3 region is CASSPMAGGYTGELFF. The CDR3 region has the DNA TGTGCCAGCTCACCAATGGCAGGGGGCTACACCGGGGAGCTGTTTTTT.

The sample holds a few counts of this clonotype. This chain links TRBV10-3 with TRBJ2-3; D unclear. V lost 6 bases, J lost 5 bases, and 12 bases lay in between. This CDR3 is built from 13 residues. Per the germline V gene, CDR1 is ENHRY and CDR2 is SYGVKD. The CDR3 loop is CAISSGFEDTQYF. CDR3 in DNA: TGTGCCATCAGCTCAGGTTTCGAAGATACGCAGTATTTT.

The chain carries TRBV19 and TRBJ1-5; 9 positions match TRBD1. The CDR3 runs to 15 residues. Germline V lookup: CDR1 LNHDA, CDR2 SQIVND (reference sequence). With V trimmed by 4 bases and J by 7 bases, 8 bases remained unmatched. CDR3 coding DNA: TGTGCCAGTAGTACACGGACAGGGGAGAGCCAGCCCCAGCATTTT. Protein: CASSTRTGESQPQHF.

The table lists this clonotype with many counts. The chain recombines TRBV6-5 with TRBJ2-1, with D uncertain. The CDR3 is 13 residues long. The germline gives CDR1 MNHEY, CDR2 SVGAGI. V was shortened by 1 base and J by 7 bases, with 8 bases between the two germline ends. The CDR3 coding sequence is TGTGCCAGCAGTTACTACCCAGTTAATGAGCAGTTCTTC. Translated: CASSYYPVNEQFF.

Regarding this clonotype: At one end the junction does not follow the germline gene, possibly because of a read error. The chain links TRBV9 to TRBJ2-5; D is perhaps TRBD2 (6 bases). The CDR3 sequence is 14 residues long. Germline-derived CDR1 and CDR2 are SGDLS and YYNGEE. CDR3 in amino acids: CASSRGRAAGTQYF. CDR3 sequence (DNA): TGTGCCAGCAGCCGGGGAAGGGCGGCGGGGACCCAGTACTTT.